A selection of T cell receptor beta chains follows, all from one sample in a study of T cell responses to AZD1222 COVID-19 vaccine. The protocol was immunoSEQ multiplex PCR, while the TCRdb copy is restricted to in-frame clones and leaves out a portion. Altogether 110,000 or so clones are present, about nine tenths being singletons, with the ten largest covering 4% to 5%. The starting material was peripheral blood, obtained on day 0 of AZD1222 vaccination. The receptors stem from an adult in good health. Both conserved end residues are part of each CDR3. The D gene is left open where the match is weak. Expanded clones are given a class, and other clones once, few, many or no size at all.

J | V | D | size | DNA | CDR3
TRBJ1-1 | TRBV19 | . | . | TGTGCCAGTAGTATTGTGGGAGACGGTGAAGCTTTCTTT | CASSIVGDGEAFF
TRBJ2-5 | TRBV5-4 | . | . | TGTGCCAGCAGCTTGGGGGGGACCCAAGAGACCCAGTACTTC | CASSLGGTQETQYF
TRBJ1-3 | TRBV4-1 | . | . | TGCGCCAGCAGCCAGATGTCCGTTTACAGCTCTGGAAACACCATATATTTT | CASSQMSVYSSGNTIYF
TRBJ1-5 | TRBV7-2 | TRBD1 | . | TGTGCCAGCAGCCCGGACAGGGGGATCAATCAGCCCCAGCATTTT | CASSPDRGINQPQHF
TRBJ1-4 | TRBV7-2 | . | . | TGTGCCAGCAGACTGGGGGTGGCAGTAACTAATGAAAAACTGTTTTTT | CASRLGVAVTNEKLFF
TRBJ1-6 | TRBV19 | TRBD1 | . | TGTGCCAGTAGTAGTCACAGGGGGATTGATTCACCCCTCCACTTT | CASSSHRGIDSPLHF
TRBJ1-6 | TRBV7-3 | . | . | TGTGCCAGCAGCTTAAGTACGCTCTATAATTCACCCCTCCACTTT | CASSLSTLYNSPLHF
TRBJ2-7 | TRBV18 | TRBD1 | . | TGTGCCAGCTCACCGGGACAGGCGGCCTACGAGCAGTACTTC | CASSPGQAAYEQYF
TRBJ2-3 | TRBV18 | TRBD1 | once | TGTGCCAGCTCACCCCGGACAGGACATTCTAGCACAGATACGCAGTATTTT | CASSPRTGHSSTDTQYF
TRBJ1-1 | TRBV5-1 | . | . | TGCGCCAGCAGCTTTCGGGGCATGAACACTGAAGCTTTCTTT | CASSFRGMNTEAFF
TRBJ1-4 | TRBV4-3 | . | . | TGCGCCAGCAGCCCCGGACTCTCCACAACTAATGAAAAACTGTTTTTT | CASSPGLSTTNEKLFF
TRBJ1-2 | TRBV28 | . | . | TGTGCCAGCAGTCCCGGGGCGGGGGAACGACGCTACACCTTC | CASSPGAGERRYTF
TRBJ2-2 | TRBV7-3 | . | . | TGTGCCAGCAGCTTAATCGACGGTACCGGGGAGCTGTTTTTT | CASSLIDGTGELFF
TRBJ1-5 | TRBV19 | . | . | TGTGCCAGTAGTATTATCCACAATAGCAATCAGCCCCAGCATTTT | CASSIIHNSNQPQHF
TRBJ2-1 | TRBV29-1 | . | . | TGCAGCGTTTCTTACTCCTACAATGAGCAGTTCTTC | CSVSYSYNEQFF
TRBJ1-5 | TRBV4-1 | TRBD1 | few | TGCGCCAGCAGCCAAGATCCCCGGCAGGGGGGCAATCAGCCCCAGCATTTT | CASSQDPRQGGNQPQHF
TRBJ1-1 | TRBV7-9 | . | . | TGTGCCAGCAGCTCCCCGGACAGACCGAACACTGAAGCTTTCTTT | CASSSPDRPNTEAFF
TRBJ2-2 | TRBV6-8 | . | . | TGTGCCAGCAGTTCTACAGGGTATGGCGGGGAGCTGTTTTTT | CASSSTGYGGELFF
TRBJ2-7 | TRBV3-1/TRBV3-2 | . | . | TGTGCCAGCAGCCAAGATACTATGGAAGGGGAAAAACTGGATTACGAGCAGTACTTC | CASSQDTMEGEKLDYEQYF
TRBJ1-2 | TRBV2 | TRBD1 | . | TGTGCCAGCAGTGAAGTCTGGGACAGGGGAAATGGCTACACCTTC | CASSEVWDRGNGYTF
TRBJ1-4 | TRBV6-6 | . | . | TGTGCCAGCAGGACCCGGGACAATGAAAAACTGTTTTTT | CASRTRDNEKLFF
TRBJ2-3 | TRBV7-9 | . | once | TGTGCCAGCAGCTTAGGGATCACAGATACGCAGTATTTT | CASSLGITDTQYF
TRBJ2-1 | TRBV29-1 | TRBD2 | . | TGCAGCGTTGACAGGGGGACACTAGCGGGGTATGAGCAGTTCTTC | CSVDRGTLAGYEQFF
TRBJ1-1 | TRBV10-3 | . | few | TGTGCCATCAGTGGTCGCGAGAACACTGAAGCTTTCTTT | CAISGRENTEAFF
TRBJ1-3 | TRBV9 | . | . | TGTGCCAGCAGCGTTGAAGAGGGATCTGGAAACACCATATATTTT | CASSVEEGSGNTIYF
TRBJ2-7 | TRBV19 | TRBD2 | . | TGTGCCAGTAGTATAGGGGCTAGCGGCGAGCAGTACTTC | CASSIGASGEQYF
TRBJ2-1 | TRBV7-3 | . | . | TGTGCCAGCAGCTTGGGAGGGGGAACCTACAATGAGCAGTTCTTC | CASSLGGGTYNEQFF
TRBJ1-3 | TRBV28 | TRBD1 | . | TGTGCCAGCAGACCGGGACAGACTGGAAACACCATATATTTT | CASRPGQTGNTIYF
TRBJ2-7 | TRBV3-1/TRBV3-2 | . | . | TGTGCCAGCAGCCGAAGGACAGAGGCCTCCTGGGGGCAGTACTTC | CASSRRTEASWGQYF
TRBJ1-2 | TRBV7-2 | TRBD1 | . | TGTGCCAGCAGCTTCGGACAGGATGCTAACTATGGCTACACCTTC | CASSFGQDANYGYTF
TRBJ1-4 | TRBV24-1 | TRBD1 | . | TGTGCCACCAGTGATACCGGGACAGCAAATGAAAAACTGTTTTTT | CATSDTGTANEKLFF
TRBJ1-1 | TRBV7-9 | TRBD1 | . | TGTGCCAGCAGCGTAGGGGGCGGAACTGAAGCTTTCTTT | CASSVGGGTEAFF
TRBJ1-2 | TRBV6-1 | TRBD1 | . | TGTGCCAGCAGTGAGGACAGGGGGCTCAACTATGGCTACACCTTC | CASSEDRGLNYGYTF
TRBJ2-7 | TRBV27 | . | once | TGTGCCAGCAGTCCCCGAGGGGGCGAGCAGTACTTC | CASSPRGGEQYF
TRBJ2-7 | TRBV30 | . | . | TGTGCCTGGAGTGTAGCGGGTGGGGAGCAGTACTTC | CAWSVAGGEQYF
TRBJ1-1 | TRBV27 | . | . | TGTGCCAACCTATCCCGTTTGGACACTGAAGCTTTCTTT | CANLSRLDTEAFF
TRBJ1-5 | TRBV5-4 | TRBD1 | . | TGTGCCAGCAGCTCCCGGGACAGGGCAGATCAGGGCAATCAGCCCCAGCATTTT | CASSSRDRADQGNQPQHF
TRBJ2-5 | TRBV19 | TRBD2 | . | TGTGCCAGTATTGGGACTAGCGGGGGCCTAGGGACCCAGTACTTC | CASIGTSGGLGTQYF
TRBJ1-6 | TRBV11-2 | . | few | TGTGCCAGCAGTGGGGCAGGGATTAGGACCTATAATTCACCCCTCCACTTT | CASSGAGIRTYNSPLHF
TRBJ2-7 | TRBV2 | . | . | TGTGCCAGCACCCGTAGGGACCTAGCCTACGAGCAGTACTTC | CASTRRDLAYEQYF
TRBJ1-5 | TRBV9 | . | . | TGTGCCAGCAGCCAGATTGGCAATCAGCCCCAGCATTTT | CASSQIGNQPQHF
TRBJ1-6 | TRBV30 | TRBD1 | . | TGTGCCTCAAGGGACAGGGGGTCTAGTTCACCCCTCCACTTT | CASRDRGSSSPLHF
TRBJ2-2 | TRBV4-3 | TRBD1 | . | TGCGCCAGCAGCCTATCGACAGGGGGCACCGGGGAGCTGTTTTTT | CASSLSTGGTGELFF
TRBJ1-2 | TRBV6-5 | TRBD1 | . | TGTGCCAGCAGTTTCCGGACAGGGGCCTATGGCTACACCTTC | CASSFRTGAYGYTF
TRBJ2-6 | TRBV19 | . | . | TGTGCCAGTAGTATGGGCCCTGGGGCCAACGTCCTGACTTTC | CASSMGPGANVLTF
TRBJ2-3 | TRBV11-2 | . | . | TGTGCCAGCAGCTTAGTGGGGGCAGATACGCAGTATTTT | CASSLVGADTQYF
TRBJ1-1 | TRBV5-1 | . | . | TGCGCCAGCAGCTTGGCCGAGGGAGGTACTGAAGCTTTCTTT | CASSLAEGGTEAFF
TRBJ2-1 | TRBV6-2/TRBV6-3 | . | . | TGTGCCAGCAGTTACTCGGTCTATGAGCAGTTCTTC | CASSYSVYEQFF
TRBJ1-5 | TRBV7-2 | TRBD1 | . | TGTGCCAGCAGCTTCTCGGGACAGGGCAGTCAGCCCCAGCATTTT | CASSFSGQGSQPQHF
TRBJ1-6 | TRBV9 | . | . | TGTGCCAGCAGCGCCGGAAGGGGTTCACCCCTCCACTTT | CASSAGRGSPLHF
TRBJ1-1 | TRBV7-9 | . | . | TGTGCCAGCAGCCGAGACACTGAAGCTTTCTTT | CASSRDTEAFF
TRBJ2-7 | TRBV27 | . | once | TGTGCCAGCAGTTTTGCGAGGAACTCCTACGAGCAGTACTTC | CASSFARNSYEQYF
TRBJ1-1 | TRBV2 | . | . | TGTGCCAGCAGTCCTAGACAGCCTGAAGCTTTCTTT | CASSPRQPEAFF